Listed below are T cell receptor beta chains from one sample, sequenced in a study of yellow fever vaccine responses in identical twins. TCRdb recomputed calls from the RT-PCR reads with MiXCR, one row per CDR3 protein. Of approximately 16,000 distinct CDR3 sequences in the sample, around 80% were seen once. Material: T cells from blood (PBMCs), unsorted or a sorted subset (not recorded which), obtained before or after yellow fever vaccination (not recorded which). The source of these receptors is a woman aged 18-29 years who received the yellow fever vaccine. The CDR3 runs from the conserved cysteine through the conserved F or W. Fields, in order: D gene, clone size, V gene, CDR3 length, J gene, CDR3 DNA, CDR3 protein. D genes are given only for firm matches. Clone size is given for some rows only: seen once, a few or many times, or a class if the clone is expanded.

D gene: -
clone size: -
V gene: TRBV29-1
CDR3 length: 12
J gene: TRBJ1-1
CDR3 DNA: TGCAGCGCGCTTCAGGGGAACACTGAAGCTTTCTTT
CDR3 protein: CSALQGNTEAFF

D gene: -
clone size: -
V gene: TRBV29-1
CDR3 length: 13
J gene: TRBJ1-1
CDR3 DNA: TGCAGCAACAAGGACCGGCCGGACACTGAAGCTTTCTTT
CDR3 protein: CSNKDRPDTEAFF

D gene: -
clone size: -
V gene: TRBV6-5
CDR3 length: 13
J gene: TRBJ1-2
CDR3 DNA: TGTGCCAGCAGTTACGGCCCGGGATTCGGCTACACCTTC
CDR3 protein: CASSYGPGFGYTF

D gene: -
clone size: -
V gene: TRBV20-1
CDR3 length: 13
J gene: TRBJ1-4
CDR3 DNA: TGCAGTGCGTGGGCCTTGGGGCCAGAAAAACTGTTTTTT
CDR3 protein: CSAWALGPEKLFF

D gene: -
clone size: -
V gene: TRBV30
CDR3 length: 12
J gene: TRBJ2-7
CDR3 DNA: TGTGCCTGGAGTGCCGGGGGTTACGAGCAGTACTTC
CDR3 protein: CAWSAGGYEQYF

D gene: -
clone size: -
V gene: TRBV11-1
CDR3 length: 11
J gene: TRBJ2-1
CDR3 DNA: TGTGCCAGCAGCTTATACTATGAGCTGTTCTTC
CDR3 protein: CASSLYYELFF

D gene: -
clone size: -
V gene: TRBV6-2/TRBV6-3
CDR3 length: 15
J gene: TRBJ2-2
CDR3 DNA: TGTGCCAGCAGTTACTCGTTATGGGAAACCGGGGAGCTGTTTTTT
CDR3 protein: CASSYSLWETGELFF

D gene: TRBD1
clone size: -
V gene: TRBV20-1
CDR3 length: 13
J gene: TRBJ1-5
CDR3 DNA: TGCAGTGCAACGACAGGGGGTATTCAGCCCCAGCATTTT
CDR3 protein: CSATTGGIQPQHF

D gene: TRBD1
clone size: -
V gene: TRBV12-3/TRBV12-4
CDR3 length: 14
J gene: TRBJ2-3
CDR3 DNA: TGTGCCAGCAGATGGGACAGCTTCACAGATACGCAGTATTTT
CDR3 protein: CASRWDSFTDTQYF

D gene: -
clone size: -
V gene: TRBV29-1
CDR3 length: 17
J gene: TRBJ2-1
CDR3 DNA: TGCAGCGTTGATGCATTCGGTGGGCTAAGCTCCTACAATGAGCAGTTCTTC
CDR3 protein: CSVDAFGGLSSYNEQFF

D gene: -
clone size: -
V gene: TRBV2
CDR3 length: 13
J gene: TRBJ2-1
CDR3 DNA: TGTGCCAGCCTACTAGGCGGGTACAATGAGCAGTTCTTC
CDR3 protein: CASLLGGYNEQFF

D gene: TRBD2
clone size: -
V gene: TRBV6-2/TRBV6-3
CDR3 length: 15
J gene: TRBJ2-1
CDR3 DNA: TGTGCCAGCAGTACGGGACTAGCGGGAGGAGTTGAGCAGTTCTTC
CDR3 protein: CASSTGLAGGVEQFF

D gene: TRBD2
clone size: -
V gene: TRBV29-1
CDR3 length: 13
J gene: TRBJ2-5
CDR3 DNA: TGCAGCGTTTTTCTAGCGGGAGGAGAGACCCAGTACTTC
CDR3 protein: CSVFLAGGETQYF

D gene: -
clone size: -
V gene: TRBV21-1
CDR3 length: 10
J gene: TRBJ2-7
CDR3 DNA: TGTGCCAGCAGCATTCGCGCGGGGTCGTTC
CDR3 protein: CASSIRAGSF

D gene: -
clone size: -
V gene: TRBV5-1
CDR3 length: 15
J gene: TRBJ2-7
CDR3 DNA: TGCGCCAGCAGCTTGGCGGCGACGATCTCCTACGAGCAGTACTTC
CDR3 protein: CASSLAATISYEQYF

D gene: -
clone size: -
V gene: TRBV29-1
CDR3 length: 11
J gene: TRBJ2-1
CDR3 DNA: TGCAGCGTTGAAGATCGGAACCTCCAGGTCTTC
CDR3 protein: CSVEDRNLQVF

D gene: -
clone size: -
V gene: TRBV5-1
CDR3 length: 16
J gene: TRBJ2-7
CDR3 DNA: TGCGCCAGCCGAACTAAGCCCGGGACACCTTTCTACGAGCAGTACTTC
CDR3 protein: CASRTKPGTPFYEQYF

D gene: TRBD2
clone size: -
V gene: TRBV28
CDR3 length: 14
J gene: TRBJ2-7
CDR3 DNA: TGTGCCAGCGATGGGACTAGCGGGTCCTACGAGCAGTACTTC
CDR3 protein: CASDGTSGSYEQYF

D gene: -
clone size: -
V gene: TRBV27
CDR3 length: 14
J gene: TRBJ2-1
CDR3 DNA: TGTGCCAGCAGTTTGAGGCGGATATACAATGAGCAGTTCTTC
CDR3 protein: CASSLRRIYNEQFF

D gene: TRBD1
clone size: -
V gene: TRBV27
CDR3 length: 14
J gene: TRBJ2-7
CDR3 DNA: TGTGCCAGCAGCCCGACAGGGAACCCCTACGAGCAGTACTTC
CDR3 protein: CASSPTGNPYEQYF

D gene: TRBD1
clone size: -
V gene: TRBV20-1
CDR3 length: 15
J gene: TRBJ2-7
CDR3 DNA: TGCAGTGCTAGAGGGGACAGGGGGCTTGGCTACGAGCAGTACTTC
CDR3 protein: CSARGDRGLGYEQYF

D gene: -
clone size: once
V gene: TRBV6-2/TRBV6-3
CDR3 length: 10
J gene: TRBJ2-3
CDR3 DNA: TGTGCCAGCAGTTACGGTACGCAGTATTTT
CDR3 protein: CASSYGTQYF

D gene: -
clone size: -
V gene: TRBV7-7
CDR3 length: 10
J gene: TRBJ1-5
CDR3 DNA: TGTGCTAGGGGAGATCAGCCCCAGCATTTT
CDR3 protein: CARGDQPQHF

D gene: TRBD2
clone size: -
V gene: TRBV6-4
CDR3 length: 16
J gene: TRBJ2-1
CDR3 DNA: TGTGCCAGCAGCCGAGCGGGGGGTAGCTCCTACAATGAGCAGTTCTTC
CDR3 protein: CASSRAGGSSYNEQFF

D gene: -
clone size: -
V gene: TRBV9
CDR3 length: 15
J gene: TRBJ2-7
CDR3 DNA: TGTGCCAGCAGCGTAGGTACAGAAGTTTCTTACGAGCAGTACTTC
CDR3 protein: CASSVGTEVSYEQYF

D gene: -
clone size: few
V gene: TRBV29-1
CDR3 length: 11
J gene: TRBJ2-5
CDR3 DNA: TGCAGCGTTAACAGGGAAGAGACCCAGTACTTC
CDR3 protein: CSVNREETQYF

D gene: -
clone size: -
V gene: TRBV29-1
CDR3 length: 10
J gene: TRBJ2-3
CDR3 DNA: TGCAGCGTCACCACAGATACGCAGTATTTT
CDR3 protein: CSVTTDTQYF

D gene: -
clone size: -
V gene: TRBV11-2
CDR3 length: 13
J gene: TRBJ2-5
CDR3 DNA: TGTGCCAGCAGCTTAGAGATAGCGGAGACCCAGTACTTC
CDR3 protein: CASSLEIAETQYF

D gene: -
clone size: -
V gene: TRBV6-1
CDR3 length: 14
J gene: TRBJ1-2
CDR3 DNA: TGTGCCAGCAGTGAAAGTGAGGAGGTCGATGGCTACACCTTC
CDR3 protein: CASSESEEVDGYTF

D gene: -
clone size: few
V gene: TRBV6-4
CDR3 length: 14
J gene: TRBJ2-7
CDR3 DNA: TGTGCCAGCAGTGACGGGACTGCTGCCTACGAGCAGTACTTC
CDR3 protein: CASSDGTAAYEQYF

D gene: -
clone size: once
V gene: TRBV13
CDR3 length: 13
J gene: TRBJ1-5
CDR3 DNA: TGTGCCAGCAAAGAGGACAGTGCCCAGCCCCAGCATTTT
CDR3 protein: CASKEDSAQPQHF

D gene: TRBD1
clone size: -
V gene: TRBV28
CDR3 length: 17
J gene: TRBJ2-3
CDR3 DNA: TGTGCCAGCAGCTCTCCTACCACAGGACAGGCCACAGATACGCAGTATTTT
CDR3 protein: CASSSPTTGQATDTQYF

D gene: TRBD1
clone size: -
V gene: TRBV9
CDR3 length: 15
J gene: TRBJ2-3
CDR3 DNA: TGTGCCAGCAGCGTAGGGGACAGGTTCACAGATACGCAGTATTTT
CDR3 protein: CASSVGDRFTDTQYF

D gene: -
clone size: -
V gene: TRBV11-3
CDR3 length: 13
J gene: TRBJ1-4
CDR3 DNA: TGTGCCAGCAGCTTATGGCGGAATGAAAAACTGTTTTTT
CDR3 protein: CASSLWRNEKLFF

D gene: -
clone size: -
V gene: TRBV2
CDR3 length: 11
J gene: TRBJ1-1
CDR3 DNA: TGTGCCTGGTCGGGGTTGTCTGAAGCTTTCTTT
CDR3 protein: CAWSGLSEAFF

D gene: TRBD2
clone size: -
V gene: TRBV11-1
CDR3 length: 17
J gene: TRBJ2-5
CDR3 DNA: TGTGCCAGCAGCACGACTAGCGGGGGGTCGTACCAAGAGACCCAGTACTTC
CDR3 protein: CASSTTSGGSYQETQYF

D gene: TRBD1
clone size: -
V gene: TRBV10-3
CDR3 length: 15
J gene: TRBJ2-7
CDR3 DNA: TGTGCCATCAGAGGGACAGGGGCCCTCTCCTACGAGCAGTACTTC
CDR3 protein: CAIRGTGALSYEQYF

D gene: -
clone size: -
V gene: TRBV7-2
CDR3 length: 14
J gene: TRBJ2-7
CDR3 DNA: TGTGCCAGCAGCTTAGCGCAGGGAGTCTACGAGCAGTACTTC
CDR3 protein: CASSLAQGVYEQYF

D gene: -
clone size: -
V gene: TRBV23-1
CDR3 length: 14
J gene: TRBJ2-5
CDR3 DNA: TGCGCCAGCAGTCAATCCTATCCGGAAGAGACCCAGTACTTC
CDR3 protein: CASSQSYPEETQYF

D gene: -
clone size: -
V gene: TRBV29-1
CDR3 length: 12
J gene: TRBJ2-1
CDR3 DNA: TGCAGCGTCGTCGCCCCGCGGGGTGAGCAGTTCTTC
CDR3 protein: CSVVAPRGEQFF

D gene: -
clone size: -
V gene: TRBV2
CDR3 length: 14
J gene: TRBJ2-2
CDR3 DNA: TGTGCCAGCAGTGAAATCAGGGCCACCGGGGAGCTGTTTTTT
CDR3 protein: CASSEIRATGELFF